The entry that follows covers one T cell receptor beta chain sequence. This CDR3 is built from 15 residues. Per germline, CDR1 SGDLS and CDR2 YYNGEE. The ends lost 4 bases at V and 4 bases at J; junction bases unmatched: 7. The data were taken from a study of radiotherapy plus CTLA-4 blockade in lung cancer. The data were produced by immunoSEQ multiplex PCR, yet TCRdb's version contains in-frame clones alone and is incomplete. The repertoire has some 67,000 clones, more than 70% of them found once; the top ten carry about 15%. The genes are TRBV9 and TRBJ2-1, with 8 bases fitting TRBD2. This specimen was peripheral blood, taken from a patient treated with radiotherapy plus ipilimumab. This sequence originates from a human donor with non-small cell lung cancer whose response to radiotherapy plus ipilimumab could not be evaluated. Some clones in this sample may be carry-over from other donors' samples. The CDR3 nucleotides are TGTGCCAGCAGCTCAAGCGGGGGAGGGTACAATGAGCAGTTCTTC. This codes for CASSSSGGGYNEQFF.